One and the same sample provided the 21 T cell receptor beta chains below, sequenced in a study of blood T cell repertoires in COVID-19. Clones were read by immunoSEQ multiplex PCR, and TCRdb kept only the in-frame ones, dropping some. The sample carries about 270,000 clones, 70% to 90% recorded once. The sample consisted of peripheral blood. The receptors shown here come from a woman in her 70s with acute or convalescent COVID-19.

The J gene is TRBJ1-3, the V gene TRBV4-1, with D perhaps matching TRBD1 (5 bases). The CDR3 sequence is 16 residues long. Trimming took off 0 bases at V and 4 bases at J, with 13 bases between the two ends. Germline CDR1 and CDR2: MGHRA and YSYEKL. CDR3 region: CASSQDNSGFGNTIYF. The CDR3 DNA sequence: TGCGCCAGCAGCCAAGATAACTCAGGGTTCGGAAACACCATATATTTT.

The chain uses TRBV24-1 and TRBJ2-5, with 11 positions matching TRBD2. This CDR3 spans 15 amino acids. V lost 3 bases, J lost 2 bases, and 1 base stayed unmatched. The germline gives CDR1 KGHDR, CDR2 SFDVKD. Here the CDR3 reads CATSDRLAGQETQYF. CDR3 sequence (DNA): TGTGCCACCAGTGATAGACTAGCGGGACAAGAGACCCAGTACTTC.

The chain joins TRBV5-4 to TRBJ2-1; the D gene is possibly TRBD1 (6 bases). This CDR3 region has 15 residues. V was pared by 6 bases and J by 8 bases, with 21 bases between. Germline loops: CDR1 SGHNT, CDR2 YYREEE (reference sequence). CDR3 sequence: CASTPGTGLRDEQFF. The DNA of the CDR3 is TGTGCCAGCACCCCGGGAACAGGGTTGAGGGATGAGCAGTTCTTC. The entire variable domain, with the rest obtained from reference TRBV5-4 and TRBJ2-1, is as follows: ETGVTQSPTHLIKTRGQQVTLRCSSQSGHNTVSWYQQALGQGPQFIFQYYREEENGRGNFPPRFSGLQFPNYSSELNVNALELDDSALYLCASTPGTGLRDEQFFGPGTRLTVL.

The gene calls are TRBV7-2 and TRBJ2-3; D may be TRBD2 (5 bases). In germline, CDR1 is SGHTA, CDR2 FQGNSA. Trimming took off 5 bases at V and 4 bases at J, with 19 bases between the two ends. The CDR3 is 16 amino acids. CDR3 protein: CASSRRASLNADTQYF. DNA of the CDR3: TGTGCCAGCAGCAGGCGGGCTAGCCTAAATGCAGATACGCAGTATTTT.

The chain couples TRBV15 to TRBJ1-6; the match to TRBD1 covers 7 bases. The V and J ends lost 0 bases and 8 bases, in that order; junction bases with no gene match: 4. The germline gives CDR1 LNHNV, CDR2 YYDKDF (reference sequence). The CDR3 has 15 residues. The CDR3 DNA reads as TGTGCCACCAGCAGAGAGGACAGGATCGATTCACCCCTCCACTTT. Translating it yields CATSREDRIDSPLHF.

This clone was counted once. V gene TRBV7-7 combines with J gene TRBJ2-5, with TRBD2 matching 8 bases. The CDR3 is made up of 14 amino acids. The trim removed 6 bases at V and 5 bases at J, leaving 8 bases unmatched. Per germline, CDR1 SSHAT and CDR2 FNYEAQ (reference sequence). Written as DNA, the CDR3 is TGTGCCAGCAGACCTATAGCGGGGCTGGAGACCCAGTACTTC. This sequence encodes CASRPIAGLETQYF.

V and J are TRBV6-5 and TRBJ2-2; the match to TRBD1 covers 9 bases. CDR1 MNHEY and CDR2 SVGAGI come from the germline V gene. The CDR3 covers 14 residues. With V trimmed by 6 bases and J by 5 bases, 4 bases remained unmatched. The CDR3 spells CASSRDRVTGELFF. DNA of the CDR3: TGTGCCAGCAGCAGGGACAGGGTTACCGGGGAGCTGTTTTTT.

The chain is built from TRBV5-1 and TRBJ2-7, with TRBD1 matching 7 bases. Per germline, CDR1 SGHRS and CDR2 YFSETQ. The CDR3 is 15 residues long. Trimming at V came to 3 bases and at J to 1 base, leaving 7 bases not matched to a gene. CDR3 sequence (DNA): TGCGCCAGCAGCTCGGGCCTGGGACAGTCCTACGAGCAGTACTTC. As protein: CASSSGLGQSYEQYF.

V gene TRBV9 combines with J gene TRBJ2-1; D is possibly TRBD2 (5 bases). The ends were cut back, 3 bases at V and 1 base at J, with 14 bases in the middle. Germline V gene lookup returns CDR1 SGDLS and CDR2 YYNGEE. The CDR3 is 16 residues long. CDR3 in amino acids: CASSASRGGSYNEQFF. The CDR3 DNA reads TGTGCCAGCAGCGCTTCCCGGGGTGGGTCCTACAATGAGCAGTTCTTC.

The CDR3 is CASSVQGFEQFF. The CDR3 DNA reads TGTGCCAGCAGCGTACAGGGGTTTGAGCAGTTCTTC. This sequence joins TRBV9 and TRBJ2-1, with TRBD1 as a possible D gene (6 bases). Germline values: CDR1 SGDLS, CDR2 YYNGEE. Trimming took off 1 base at V and 9 bases at J, with 8 bases between the two ends. This CDR3 is 12 amino acids long.

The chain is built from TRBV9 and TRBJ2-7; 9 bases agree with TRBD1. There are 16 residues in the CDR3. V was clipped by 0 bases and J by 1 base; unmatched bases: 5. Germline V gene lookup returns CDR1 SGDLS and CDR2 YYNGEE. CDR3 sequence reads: CASSVEAGTGSYEQYF. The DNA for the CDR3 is TGTGCCAGCAGCGTAGAAGCCGGGACAGGGTCCTACGAGCAGTACTTC.

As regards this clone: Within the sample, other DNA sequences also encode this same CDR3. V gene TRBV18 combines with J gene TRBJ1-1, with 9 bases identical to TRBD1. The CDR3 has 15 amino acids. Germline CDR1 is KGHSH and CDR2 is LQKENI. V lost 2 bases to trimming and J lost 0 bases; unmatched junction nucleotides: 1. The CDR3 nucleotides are TGTGCCAGCTCACCAGGGACAGGGATGAACACTGAAGCTTTCTTT. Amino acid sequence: CASSPGTGMNTEAFF.

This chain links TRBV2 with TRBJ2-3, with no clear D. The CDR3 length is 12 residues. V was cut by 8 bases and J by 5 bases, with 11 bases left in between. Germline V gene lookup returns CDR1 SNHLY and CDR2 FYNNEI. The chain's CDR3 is CASLLLRDTQYF. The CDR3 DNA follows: TGTGCCAGCCTTCTTCTCAGAGATACGCAGTATTTT. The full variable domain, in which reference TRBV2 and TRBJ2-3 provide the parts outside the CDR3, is EPEVTQTPSHQVTQMGQEVILRCVPISNHLYFYWYRQILGQKVEFLVSFYNNEISEKSEIFDDQFSVERPDGSNFTLKIRSTKLEDSAMYFCASLLLRDTQYFGPGTRLTVL.

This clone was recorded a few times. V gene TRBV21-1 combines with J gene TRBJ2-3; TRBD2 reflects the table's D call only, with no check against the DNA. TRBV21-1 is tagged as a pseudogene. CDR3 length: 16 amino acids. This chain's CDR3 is CASSNVASGGTDTQYF. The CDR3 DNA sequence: TGTGCCAGCAGCAACGTGGCTAGCGGGGGTACAGATACGCAGTATTTT.

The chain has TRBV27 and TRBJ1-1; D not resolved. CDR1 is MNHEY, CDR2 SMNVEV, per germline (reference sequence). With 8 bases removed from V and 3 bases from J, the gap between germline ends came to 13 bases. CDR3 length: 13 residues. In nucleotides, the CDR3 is TGTGCCAGCCGAAGTCAGGAAGACACTGAAGCTTTCTTT. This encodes CASRSQEDTEAFF.

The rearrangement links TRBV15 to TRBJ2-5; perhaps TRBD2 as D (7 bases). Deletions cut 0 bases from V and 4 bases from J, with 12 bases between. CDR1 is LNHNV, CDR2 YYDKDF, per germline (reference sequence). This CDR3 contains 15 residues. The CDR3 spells CATSREAGEGETQYF. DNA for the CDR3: TGTGCCACCAGCAGAGAGGCAGGGGAGGGAGAGACCCAGTACTTC.

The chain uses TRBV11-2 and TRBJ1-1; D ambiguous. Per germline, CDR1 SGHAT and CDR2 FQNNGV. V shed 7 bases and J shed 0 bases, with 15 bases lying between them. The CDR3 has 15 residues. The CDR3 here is CASTQRGVVNTEAFF. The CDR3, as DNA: TGTGCCAGCACCCAGCGCGGGGTAGTGAACACTGAAGCTTTCTTT.

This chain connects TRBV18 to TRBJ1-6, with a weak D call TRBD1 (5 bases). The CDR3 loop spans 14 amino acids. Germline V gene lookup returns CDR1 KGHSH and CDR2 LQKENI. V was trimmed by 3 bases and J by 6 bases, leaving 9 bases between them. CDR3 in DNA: TGTGCCAGCTCACCGACAGCTCTTAATTCACCCCTCCACTTT. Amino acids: CASSPTALNSPLHF.

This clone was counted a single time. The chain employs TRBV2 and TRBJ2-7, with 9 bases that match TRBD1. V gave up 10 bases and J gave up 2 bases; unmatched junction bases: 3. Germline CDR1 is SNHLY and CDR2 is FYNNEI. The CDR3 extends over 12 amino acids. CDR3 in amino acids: CATWTGAYEQYF. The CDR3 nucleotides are TGTGCCACATGGACAGGGGCCTACGAGCAGTACTTC.

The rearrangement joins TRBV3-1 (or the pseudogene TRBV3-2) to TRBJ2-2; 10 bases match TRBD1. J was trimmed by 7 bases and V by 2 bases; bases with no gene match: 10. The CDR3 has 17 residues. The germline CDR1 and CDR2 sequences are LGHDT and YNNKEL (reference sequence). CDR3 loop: CASSQYISRTGGGELFF. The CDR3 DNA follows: TGTGCCAGCAGCCAATACATCTCAAGGACAGGGGGCGGGGAGCTGTTTTTT.

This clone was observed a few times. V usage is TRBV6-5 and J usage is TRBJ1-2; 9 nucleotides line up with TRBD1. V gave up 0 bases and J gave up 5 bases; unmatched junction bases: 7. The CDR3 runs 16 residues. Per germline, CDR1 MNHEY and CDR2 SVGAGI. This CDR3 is CASSYSSQGARYGYTF. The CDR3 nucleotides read TGTGCCAGCAGTTACTCTTCACAGGGGGCCCGATATGGCTACACCTTC.